The rows below give T cell receptor beta chains drawn from one sample of a study of T cell responses to AZD1222 COVID-19 vaccine. Clones were read by immunoSEQ multiplex PCR, and TCRdb kept only the in-frame ones, dropping some. The table has about 84,000 clones, 75% to 90% seen once. The specimen was peripheral blood, collected 28 days after the second AZD1222 dose. The receptor source for this set is an adult who received the AZD1222 COVID-19 vaccine. CDR3s include the opening cysteine and the closing phenylalanine or tryptophan. A D gene is named only where the DNA matches it firmly. Rows give clone size only sometimes, using once, few, many, or a class for an expanded clone.

>TRBJ1-1|TRBV5-4|.|.
CASSLTPDTEAFF
>TRBJ1-6|TRBV28|.|.
CASRSGKSSYNSPLHF
>TRBJ1-6|TRBV12-3/TRBV12-4|.|.
CASSAPSSPLHF
>TRBJ1-5|TRBV4-2|.|few
CASSQDVSLNQPQHF
>TRBJ2-1|TRBV11-1|TRBD1|.
CASATGLSYEQFF
>TRBJ1-1|TRBV7-9|.|few
CASSLTGRGNTEAFF
>TRBJ2-3|TRBV18|.|.
CASSPQWTDTQYF
>TRBJ1-2|TRBV24-1|.|.
CATSDLTVNYGYTF
>TRBJ2-2|TRBV2|.|few
CASSTTELTDSNTGELFF
>TRBJ2-1|TRBV10-3|.|.
CAISDSGSYNEQFF
>TRBJ2-7|TRBV7-2|.|.
CASSLSPGHGYEQYF
>TRBJ1-2|TRBV5-4|TRBD1|.
CASSLGQGSNYGYTF
>TRBJ2-3|TRBV29-1|.|.
CSVNTKSTDTQYF
>TRBJ2-7|TRBV12-3/TRBV12-4|.|few
CASSLVGGNEQYF
>TRBJ2-3|TRBV27|TRBD2|.
CASSFLGLAGGPLADTQYF
>TRBJ1-4|TRBV6-6|.|.
CASSLIESEKLFF
>TRBJ2-2|TRBV14|.|.
CASSQASRANTGELFF
>TRBJ1-1|TRBV6-1|.|.
CASSEDTRRNTEAFF
>TRBJ2-2|TRBV5-4|.|.
CASSLDQEPYLRGTGELFF
>TRBJ2-6|TRBV3-1/TRBV3-2|.|.
CASSPPETVYSGANVLTF
>TRBJ2-6|TRBV9|TRBD2|.
CASSVSSGAGANVLTF
>TRBJ1-3|TRBV7-8|.|.
CASSWGSGLTGNTIYF
>TRBJ1-2|TRBV20-1|.|.
CSASPPLGGWGYTF
>TRBJ1-5|TRBV6-5|TRBD1|once
CASRDRGNRPQHF
>TRBJ2-7|TRBV5-6|.|once
CASSSTGRYEQYF
>TRBJ2-5|TRBV27|.|once
CASTPAGRETQYF
>TRBJ1-5|TRBV4-1|.|.
CASSQVQGRGNQPQHF
>TRBJ1-2|TRBV30|TRBD1|.
CAWSRQGLYGYTF
>TRBJ1-6|TRBV3-1/TRBV3-2|.|few
CASSQDRTGQYNYYNSPLHF
>TRBJ1-1|TRBV2|.|.
CASGYRENTEAFF
>TRBJ1-5|TRBV9|.|.
CASSQGGNQPQHF
>TRBJ2-3|TRBV18|TRBD2|.
CASSGRTSGSTDTQYF
>TRBJ2-3|TRBV3-1/TRBV3-2|.|.
CASSHPSTDTQYF
>TRBJ2-6|TRBV7-9|.|.
CASNVLNASGANVLTF
>TRBJ2-7|TRBV5-4|.|few
CASSFGVYEQYF
>TRBJ1-5|TRBV5-6|.|.
CASSARINQPQHF
>TRBJ1-6|TRBV30|.|.
CAWSETGNSPLHF
>TRBJ2-4|TRBV19|TRBD2|.
CASSPSGLAGRAKNIQYF
>TRBJ1-6|TRBV19|.|.
CASSPHARRLHF
>TRBJ1-2|TRBV28|.|.
CASSSSGEDYGYTF
>TRBJ1-6|TRBV4-1|.|.
CASSHESSYNSPLHF
>TRBJ2-2|TRBV19|.|.
CASSISSGLTGELFF
>TRBJ1-2|TRBV4-2|TRBD1|.
CASSQDGDRGTYGYTF
>TRBJ2-3|TRBV20-1|.|once
CSGPTDTQYF
>TRBJ1-6|TRBV19|.|few
CASSISQGSSYNSPLHF
>TRBJ1-1|TRBV30|.|once
CARDSLGSTEAFF
>TRBJ1-2|TRBV28|.|.
CASSPDTRYGYTF
>TRBJ1-1|TRBV18|.|.
CASSTGLGTEAFF
>TRBJ1-3|TRBV28|.|once
CASSLGAGGNTIYF
>TRBJ2-3|TRBV28|.|once
CASSLLWGTDTQYF
>TRBJ1-6|TRBV10-2|.|.
CASSESGGQGSSPLHF
>TRBJ2-2|TRBV5-1|.|.
CASSNGPGRAGELFF
>TRBJ2-1|TRBV7-8|.|.
CASSSSSVQFF
>TRBJ1-2|TRBV2|TRBD1|.
CASSGTGGTYGYTF
>TRBJ1-5|TRBV12-3/TRBV12-4|.|.
CASSLIGNQPQHF
>TRBJ2-1|TRBV27|TRBD2|once
CASSRSGTSGGSEQFF
>TRBJ1-3|TRBV28|.|.
CASSLLNSGNTIYF